This T cell receptor (beta chain) was sequenced for a study of beta chain features in type 1 diabetes. The overall study: Regarding age, gender and cell yields, patients proved similar to healthy donors. Whole-study results and caveats: All four CD4+ subsets from Type 1 diabetes patients carried moderately but significantly shorter TCRB CDR3s. Researchers could not determine here whether HLA type influences TCRB rearrangement.

The authors reverse transcribed all of the isolated RNA, so sequencing captured expressed TCRB transcripts. Using immunoSEQ multiplex PCR, the repertoire was profiled, and TCRdb retains in-frame clones only, with some absent. The sample comprises about 710,000 clones, roughly 13% of which are singletons, and approximately 0.043% rests with the top ten. Trimming removed 0 bases from V and 1 base from J; junction bases left unmatched: 8. Germline V gene sequence: CDR1 SGHTS, CDR2 YDEGEE. The length of the CDR3 is 17 residues. A note on this clone: What it recognizes is unknown.

CD45RO/CCR7/CD25/CD127/CD95/CD27 staining was used to isolate CD4+ naive, central memory, regulatory and stem cell-like memory cells by sorting. Purity of each sorted population was above 98%. The J gene is TRBJ2-7, the V gene TRBV5-8; 9 bases agree with TRBD2. The TCR sequence derives from a young man with type 1 diabetes. The sequenced sample was naive CD4+ T cells from blood. CDR3 sequence: CASSLEAGGRFSYEQYF. For the CDR3, the DNA is TGTGCCAGCAGCTTGGAAGCGGGAGGCCGGTTTTCCTACGAGCAGTACTTC.